The TCR beta chain under discussion was sequenced for a study of blood T cells in healthy people across ages. For the second PCR, which ran for 7 to 11 cycles, a sample-barcoded 5' primer and a J-beta primer mix were used. MiXCR was run by TCRdb on the 5' RACE reads, yielding one entry per CDR3 protein. The profile shows about 1 million distinct CDR3 sequences, almost 25% of them singletons. The length of the CDR3 is 16 residues. Germline CDR1 is DFQATT and CDR2 is SNEGSKA (reference sequence). Note on this clonotype: The junction departs from germline at one end; a sequencing error may be responsible.

These data are also associated with another study on T cells of mothers and their children. That source reports: Added by the second PCR's M1S primer were sample barcodes and 2-4 random nucleotides.

The sequence came from a girl aged 2 to 10 in good health. Material for sequencing was blood. J is TRBJ2-1 and V is TRBV20-1; unclear D gene. In DNA, the CDR3 is TGCAGTGCTAGAACCTCCGGGCCATTCCCAGCCGAGACCCACTACTTC. Amino acids: CSARTSGPFPAETHYF.